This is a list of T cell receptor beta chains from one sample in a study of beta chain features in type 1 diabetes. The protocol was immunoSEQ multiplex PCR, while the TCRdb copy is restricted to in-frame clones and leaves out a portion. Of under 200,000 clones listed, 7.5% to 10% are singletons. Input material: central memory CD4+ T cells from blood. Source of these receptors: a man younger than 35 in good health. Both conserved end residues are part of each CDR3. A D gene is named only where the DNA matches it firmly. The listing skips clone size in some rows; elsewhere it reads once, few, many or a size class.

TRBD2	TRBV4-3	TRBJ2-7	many	CASSQDSGMGGAYEQYF	TGCGCCAGCAGCCAAGATTCGGGAATGGGGGGGGCCTACGAGCAGTACTTC
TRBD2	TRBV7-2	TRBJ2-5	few	CASSISGGAVETQYF	TGTGCCAGCAGCATTAGCGGGGGGGCAGTTGAGACCCAGTACTTC
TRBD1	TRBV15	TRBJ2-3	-	CATSRDPGQGLFGTDTQYF	TGTGCCACCAGCAGAGATCCGGGACAGGGGCTATTCGGCACAGATACGCAGTATTTT
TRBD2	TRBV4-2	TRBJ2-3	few	CASSQDPSGRGDTQYF	TGTGCCAGCAGCCAAGATCCAAGCGGGAGGGGAGATACGCAGTATTTT
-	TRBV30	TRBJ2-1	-	CAWKGVSSYNEQFF	TGTGCCTGGAAGGGGGTAAGCTCCTACAATGAGCAGTTCTTC
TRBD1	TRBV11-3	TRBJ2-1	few	CASSLVGTGENEQFF	TGTGCCAGCAGCTTAGTGGGGACAGGGGAGAATGAGCAGTTCTTC
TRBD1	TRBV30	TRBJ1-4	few	CAWSPPGQGNEKLFF	TGTGCCTGGAGTCCACCGGGACAGGGTAATGAAAAACTGTTTTTT
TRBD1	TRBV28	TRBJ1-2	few	CAIGQDRGNYGYTF	TGTGCCATCGGGCAGGACAGGGGTAACTATGGCTACACCTTC
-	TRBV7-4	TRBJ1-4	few	CASSLRGLMKNCFF	-
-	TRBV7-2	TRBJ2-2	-	CASTPGEGRGGWELFF	TGTGCCAGCACTCCGGGGGAGGGCAGGGGCGGATGGGAGCTGTTTTTT
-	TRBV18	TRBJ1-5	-	CASSSNNRGEGQPQHF	TGTGCCAGCTCATCGAACAATCGCGGGGAGGGCCAGCCCCAGCATTTT
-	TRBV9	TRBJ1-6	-	CASSPKSSRDSPLHF	TGTGCCAGCAGCCCAAAGTCGAGTCGTGATTCACCCCTCCACTTT
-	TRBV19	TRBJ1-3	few	CASSISPGSSGNTIYF	TGTGCCAGTAGTATCTCACCGGGAAGCTCTGGAAACACCATATATTTT
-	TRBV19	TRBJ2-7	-	CASSIEGGQTEQYF	TGTGCCAGTAGTATAGAGGGGGGACAGACCGAGCAGTACTTC
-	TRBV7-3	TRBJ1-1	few	CASSLLSNTEAFF	TGTGCCAGCAGCTTATTATCGAACACTGAAGCTTTCTTT
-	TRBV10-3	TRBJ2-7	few	CAISYLDFYEQYF	TGTGCCATCAGCTACCTGGACTTCTACGAGCAGTACTTC
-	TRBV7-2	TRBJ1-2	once	CASSLRQSTKGGYTF	TGTGCCAGCAGCTTACGACAGTCAACGAAGGGTGGCTACACCTTC
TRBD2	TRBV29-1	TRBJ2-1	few	CSVDLAGGPRYNEQFF	TGCAGCGTTGATCTAGCGGGAGGGCCTCGCTACAATGAGCAGTTCTTC
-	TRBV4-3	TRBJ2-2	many	CASSQQTDRNTGELFF	TGCGCCAGCAGCCAACAAACGGACAGGAACACCGGGGAGCTGTTTTTT
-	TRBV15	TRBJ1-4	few	CATSRDGGVNEKLFF	TGTGCCACCAGCAGAGATGGAGGGGTGAATGAAAAACTGTTTTTT
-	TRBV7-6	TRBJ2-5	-	CASSHNQETQYF	TGTGCCAGCAGCCACAACCAAGAGACCCAGTACTTC
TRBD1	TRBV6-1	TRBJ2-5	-	CASSYQGAQETQYF	TGTGCCAGCAGTTATCAGGGGGCCCAAGAGACCCAGTACTTC
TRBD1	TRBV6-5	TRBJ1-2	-	CASSYSNVGQGGYTF	TGTGCCAGCAGTTACTCGAATGTCGGACAGGGTGGCTACACCTTC
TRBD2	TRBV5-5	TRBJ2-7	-	CASSLVRTSYEQYF	TGTGCCAGCAGCTTGGTTAGGACTAGCTACGAGCAGTACTTC
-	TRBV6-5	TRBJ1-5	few	CASSYYLGQPQHF	TGTGCCAGCAGTTATTATCTCGGTCAGCCCCAGCATTTT
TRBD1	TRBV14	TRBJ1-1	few	CASSQTGEYQAFF	TGTGCCAGCAGCCAGACAGGGGAATACCAAGCTTTCTTT
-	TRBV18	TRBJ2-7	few	CASSPGDINYYEQYF	TGTGCCAGCTCACCTGGGGACATTAACTATTACGAGCAGTACTTC
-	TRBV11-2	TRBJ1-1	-	CASSTQGNTEAFF	TGTGCCAGCAGCACACAGGGAAACACTGAAGCTTTCTTT
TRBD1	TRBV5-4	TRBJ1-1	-	CASSLGQVVFNTEAFF	TGTGCCAGCAGCTTAGGACAGGTTGTGTTTAACACTGAAGCTTTCTTT
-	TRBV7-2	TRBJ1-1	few	CASSFWGGNTEAFF	TGTGCCAGCAGCTTCTGGGGGGGGAACACTGAAGCTTTCTTT
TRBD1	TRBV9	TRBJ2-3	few	CASSPDRGRGDTQYF	TGTGCCAGCAGCCCAGACAGGGGGCGCGGGGATACGCAGTATTTT
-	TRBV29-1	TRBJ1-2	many	CSVAQEGIWYTF	TGCAGCGTTGCCCAGGAGGGGATATGGTACACCTTC
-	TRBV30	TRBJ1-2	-	CAWTGLEGGYTF	TGTGCCTGGACAGGATTAGAAGGTGGCTACACCTTC
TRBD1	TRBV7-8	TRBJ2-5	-	CASSQRTRTGQETQYF	TGTGCCAGCAGCCAAAGGACCCGGACAGGACAAGAGACCCAGTACTTC
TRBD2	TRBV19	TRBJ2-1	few	CASSSRAGVANEQFF	TGTGCCAGTAGTTCTCGAGCGGGAGTCGCCAATGAGCAGTTCTTC
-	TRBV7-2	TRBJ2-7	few	CASSPDHLAYYEQYF	TGTGCCAGCAGCCCAGACCACCTAGCGTACTACGAGCAGTACTTC
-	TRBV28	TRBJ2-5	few	CASRKVQLPQYF	TGTGCCAGCAGGAAGGTACAGCTCCCCCAGTACTTC
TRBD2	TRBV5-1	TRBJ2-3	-	CASSTLAGGTRDTQYF	TGCGCCAGCAGCACTCTAGCGGGGGGGACCCGGGATACGCAGTATTTT
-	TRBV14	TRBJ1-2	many	CASSQELQDSSGYTF	TGTGCCAGCAGCCAAGAATTACAGGATTCATCGGGCTACACCTTC
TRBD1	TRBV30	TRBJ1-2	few	CAWHRTGSNYGYTF	TGTGCCTGGCACAGGACAGGGTCTAACTATGGCTACACCTTC
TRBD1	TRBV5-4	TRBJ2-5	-	CASSRDSIQGETQYF	TGTGCCAGCAGCAGGGACAGCATCCAGGGGGAGACCCAGTACTTC
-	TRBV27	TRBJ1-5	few	CASSSGLGAQWSQHF	TGTGCCAGCAGTTCAGGGCTTGGCGCCCAGTGGTCCCAGCATTTT
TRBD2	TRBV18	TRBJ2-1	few	CASSPPASGYEQFF	TGTGCCAGCTCACCTCCGGCTAGCGGGTATGAGCAGTTCTTC
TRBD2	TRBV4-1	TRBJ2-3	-	CASSQEGLAGGPEDTQYF	TGCGCCAGCAGCCAAGAAGGTCTAGCGGGGGGGCCAGAGGATACGCAGTATTTT
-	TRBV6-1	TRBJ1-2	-	CASTAREDYGYTF	TGTGCCAGCACGGCCAGGGAGGACTATGGCTACACCTTC
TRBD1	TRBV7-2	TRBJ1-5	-	CASSLDRGGQPQHF	TGTGCCAGCAGCTTAGACAGGGGTGGTCAGCCCCAGCATTTT
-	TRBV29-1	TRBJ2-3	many	CSVGDSHTDTQYF	TGCAGCGTTGGGGACTCTCACACAGATACGCAGTATTTT
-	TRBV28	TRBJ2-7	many	CASSPGRGEQYF	TGTGCCAGCAGCCCCGGAAGGGGGGAGCAGTACTTC
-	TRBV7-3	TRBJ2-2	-	CASRKTSLYANTGELFF	TGTGCCAGCAGAAAGACTAGTCTTTACGCGAACACCGGGGAGCTGTTTTTT
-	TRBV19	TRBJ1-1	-	CASTHGVAGPSGTEAFF	TGTGCCAGTACCCACGGCGTGGCAGGGCCGTCCGGCACTGAAGCTTTCTTT
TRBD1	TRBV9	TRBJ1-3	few	CASSGQGSSGNTIYF	TGTGCCAGCAGCGGACAGGGGAGCTCTGGAAACACCATATATTTT
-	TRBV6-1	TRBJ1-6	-	CASKDVLNSPLHF	TGTGCCAGCAAAGATGTCCTAAATTCACCCCTCCACTTT
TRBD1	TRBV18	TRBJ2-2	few	CASAGQGMHTGELFF	TGTGCCAGCGCAGGACAGGGGATGCACACCGGGGAGCTGTTTTTT
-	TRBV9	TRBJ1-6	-	CASSVDVQGRSPLHF	TGTGCCAGCAGCGTAGATGTACAGGGACGTTCACCCCTCCACTTT
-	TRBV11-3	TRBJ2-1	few	CASSPRQNPYNEQFF	TGTGCCAGCAGCCCGCGACAGAACCCTTACAATGAGCAGTTCTTC
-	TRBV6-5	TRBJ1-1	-	CASRPAINTEAFF	TGTGCCAGCAGGCCAGCGATTAACACTGAAGCTTTCTTT